This T cell receptor (beta chain) was sequenced during a study of shared clonotypes between healthy human individuals. The donor cohort consisted entirely of Caucasian adults residing in Nashville, Tennessee. In the authors' methods: Junction-only immunoSEQ data arrived without quality scores, meaning filtering differed. The data were produced by immunoSEQ multiplex PCR, yet TCRdb's version contains in-frame clones alone and is incomplete. V, J and clone size are those of that table, while D and trimming were read from the DNA. The table includes some 470,000 clones, roughly four fifths detected once. Germline-derived CDR1 and CDR2 are MDHEN and SYDVKM. V lost 6 bases to trimming and J lost 5 bases; unmatched junction nucleotides: 10. CDR3 length: 15 amino acids. Notes on this clone: Its antigen remains unidentified. A single base separates this from a much larger clone, so it may be a read error.

Study-level results: An expected dependence of interdonor clonotype sharing on sequencing depth was noted. The researchers took only blood, and tissue repertoires probably look different.

V usage is TRBV28 and J usage is TRBJ2-1, with 7 bases that match TRBD1. The sample was PBMCs. The sequence came from a woman between 40 and 50 years old in good health. Some clones in this sample may be carry-over from other donors' samples. CDR3 region: CASRTGATFHNEQFF. For the CDR3, the DNA is TGTGCCAGCAGAACAGGGGCGACCTTTCACAATGAGCAGTTCTTC.